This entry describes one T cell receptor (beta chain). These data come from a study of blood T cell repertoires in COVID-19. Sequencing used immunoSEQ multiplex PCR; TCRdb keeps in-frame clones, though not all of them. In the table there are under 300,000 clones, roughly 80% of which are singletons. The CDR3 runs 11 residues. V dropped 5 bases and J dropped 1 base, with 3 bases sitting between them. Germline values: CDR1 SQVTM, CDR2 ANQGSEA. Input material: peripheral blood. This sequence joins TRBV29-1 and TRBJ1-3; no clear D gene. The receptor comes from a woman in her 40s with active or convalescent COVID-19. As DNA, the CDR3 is TGCAGCGTTTCTTCTGGAAACACCATATATTTT. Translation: CSVSSGNTIYF.